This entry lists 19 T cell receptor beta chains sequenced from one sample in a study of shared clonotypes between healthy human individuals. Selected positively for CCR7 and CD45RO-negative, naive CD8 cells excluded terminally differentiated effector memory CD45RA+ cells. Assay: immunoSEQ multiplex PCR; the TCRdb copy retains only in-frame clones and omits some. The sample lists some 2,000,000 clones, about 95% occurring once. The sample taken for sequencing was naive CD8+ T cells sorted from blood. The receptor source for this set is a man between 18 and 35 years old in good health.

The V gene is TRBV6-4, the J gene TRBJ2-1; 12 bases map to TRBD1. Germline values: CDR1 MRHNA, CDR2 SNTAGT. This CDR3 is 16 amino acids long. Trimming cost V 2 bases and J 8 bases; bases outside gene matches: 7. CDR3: CASSDEGTGGFHEQFF. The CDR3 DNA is TGTGCCAGCAGTGACGAGGGGACAGGGGGCTTCCATGAGCAGTTCTTC.

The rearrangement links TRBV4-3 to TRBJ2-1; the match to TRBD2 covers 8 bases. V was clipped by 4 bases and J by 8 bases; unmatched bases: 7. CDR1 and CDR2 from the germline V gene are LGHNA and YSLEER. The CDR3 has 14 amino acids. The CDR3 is CASSPGTRGHEQFF. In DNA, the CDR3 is TGCGCCAGCAGCCCAGGGACTAGAGGGCATGAGCAGTTCTTC.

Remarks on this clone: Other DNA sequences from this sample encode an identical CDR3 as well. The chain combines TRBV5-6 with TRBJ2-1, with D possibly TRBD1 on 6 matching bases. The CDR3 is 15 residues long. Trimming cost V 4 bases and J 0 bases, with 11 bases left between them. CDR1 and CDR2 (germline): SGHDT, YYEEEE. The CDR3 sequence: CASSLGGSSYNEQFF. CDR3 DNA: TGTGCCAGCAGCCTAGGGGGTAGCTCCTACAATGAGCAGTTCTTC.

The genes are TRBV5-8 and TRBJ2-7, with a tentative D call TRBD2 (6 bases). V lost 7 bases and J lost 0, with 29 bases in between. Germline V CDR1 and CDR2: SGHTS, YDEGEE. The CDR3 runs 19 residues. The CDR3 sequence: CASWSDTRGQDGSSYEQYF. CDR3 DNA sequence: TGTGCCAGCTGGTCTGATACTAGGGGTCAGGACGGGAGCTCCTACGAGCAGTACTTC. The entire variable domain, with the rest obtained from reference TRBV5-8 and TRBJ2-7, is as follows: EAGVTQSPTHLIKTRGQQATLRCSPISGHTSVYWYQQALGLGLQFLLWYDEGEERNRGNFPPRFSGRQFPNYSSELNVNALELEDSALYLCASWSDTRGQDGSSYEQYFGPGTRLTVT.

CDR3 DNA sequence: TGTGCCAGCAGCGTAGCGGGTTGGGCCTACGAGCAGTACTTC. This sequence encodes CASSVAGWAYEQYF. This sequence joins TRBV9 and TRBJ2-7; D unclear. Germline CDR1 is SGDLS and CDR2 is YYNGEE. V lost 0 bases to trimming and J lost 2 bases, with 9 bases between them. The CDR3 covers 14 residues. Supplemented by reference TRBV9 and TRBJ2-7, the full variable domain reads DSGVTQTPKHLITATGQRVTLRCSPRSGDLSVYWYQQSLDQGLQFLIQYYNGEERAKGNILERFSAQQFPDLHSELNLSSLELGDSALYFCASSVAGWAYEQYFGPGTRLTVT.

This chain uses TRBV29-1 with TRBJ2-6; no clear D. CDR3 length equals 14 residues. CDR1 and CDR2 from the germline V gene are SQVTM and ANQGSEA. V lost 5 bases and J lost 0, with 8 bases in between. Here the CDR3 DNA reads TGCAGCGTTCTAGACGGCTCTGGGGCCAACGTCCTGACTTTC. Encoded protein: CSVLDGSGANVLTF.

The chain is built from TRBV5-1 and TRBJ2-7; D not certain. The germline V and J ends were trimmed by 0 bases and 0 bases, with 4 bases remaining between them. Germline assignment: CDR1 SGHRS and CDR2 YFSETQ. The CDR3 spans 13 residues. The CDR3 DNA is TGCGCCAGCAGCTTGGCCCGCTCCTACGAGCAGTACTTC. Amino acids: CASSLARSYEQYF. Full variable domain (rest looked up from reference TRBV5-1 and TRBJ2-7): KAGVTQTPRYLIKTRGQQVTLSCSPISGHRSVSWYQQTPGQGLQFLFEYFSETQRNKGNFPGRFSGRQFSNSRSEMNVSTLELGDSALYLCASSLARSYEQYFGPGTRLTVT.

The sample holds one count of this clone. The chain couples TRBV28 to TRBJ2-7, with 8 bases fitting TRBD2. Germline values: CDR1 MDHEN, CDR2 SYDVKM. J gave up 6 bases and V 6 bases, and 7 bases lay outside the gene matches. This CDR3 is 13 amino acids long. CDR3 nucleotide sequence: TGTGCCAGCAGCCTTAGCGGGACTTCCGAGCAGTACTTC. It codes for CASSLSGTSEQYF.

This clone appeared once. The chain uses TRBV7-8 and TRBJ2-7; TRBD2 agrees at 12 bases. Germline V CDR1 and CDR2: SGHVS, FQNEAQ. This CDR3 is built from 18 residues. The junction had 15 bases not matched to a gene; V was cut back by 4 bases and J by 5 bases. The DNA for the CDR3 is TGTGCCAGCAGCTCCACTCTAGCGGGAGGGTCTGTGTTCCACGAGCAGTACTTC. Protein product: CASSSTLAGGSVFHEQYF.

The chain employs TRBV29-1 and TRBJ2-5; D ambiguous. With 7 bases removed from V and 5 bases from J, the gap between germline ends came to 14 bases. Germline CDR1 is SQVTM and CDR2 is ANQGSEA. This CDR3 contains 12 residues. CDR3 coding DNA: TGCAGCGCTCCGGGCCCCTGGGAGACCCAGTACTTC. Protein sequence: CSAPGPWETQYF.

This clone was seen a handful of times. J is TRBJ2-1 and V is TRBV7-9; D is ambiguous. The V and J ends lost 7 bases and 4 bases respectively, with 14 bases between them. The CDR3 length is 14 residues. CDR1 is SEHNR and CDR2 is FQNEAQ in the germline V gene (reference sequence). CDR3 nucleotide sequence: TGTGCCAGCACTCTAAATTCAGCTTACAATGAGCAGTTCTTC. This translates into CASTLNSAYNEQFF.

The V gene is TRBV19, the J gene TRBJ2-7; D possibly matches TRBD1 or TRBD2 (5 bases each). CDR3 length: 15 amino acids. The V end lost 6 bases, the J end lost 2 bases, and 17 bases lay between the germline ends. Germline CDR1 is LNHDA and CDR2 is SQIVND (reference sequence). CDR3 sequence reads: CASRLTGTDPYEQYF. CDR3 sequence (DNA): TGTGCCAGTAGGCTGACCGGGACCGACCCCTACGAGCAGTACTTC.

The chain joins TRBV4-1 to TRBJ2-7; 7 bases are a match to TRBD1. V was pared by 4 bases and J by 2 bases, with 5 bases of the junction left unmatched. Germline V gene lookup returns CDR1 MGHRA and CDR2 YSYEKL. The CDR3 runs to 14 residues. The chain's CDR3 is CASSPIRGTYEQYF. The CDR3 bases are TGCGCCAGCAGCCCAATCAGGGGGACCTACGAGCAGTACTTC.

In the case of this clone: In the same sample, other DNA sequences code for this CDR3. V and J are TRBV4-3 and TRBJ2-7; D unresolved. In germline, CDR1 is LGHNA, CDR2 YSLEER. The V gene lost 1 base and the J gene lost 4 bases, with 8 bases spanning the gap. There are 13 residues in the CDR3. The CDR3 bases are TGCGCCAGCAGCCAAGGTGTGGGTTACGAGCAGTACTTC. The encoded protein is CASSQGVGYEQYF.

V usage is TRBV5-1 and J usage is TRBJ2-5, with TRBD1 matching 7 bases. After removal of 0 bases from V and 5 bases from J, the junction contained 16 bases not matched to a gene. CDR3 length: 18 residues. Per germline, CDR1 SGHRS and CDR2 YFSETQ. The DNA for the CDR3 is TGCGCCAGCAGCTTGGGACCCGGGACAGCACTAAGTTGGGAGACCCAGTACTTC. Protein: CASSLGPGTALSWETQYF.

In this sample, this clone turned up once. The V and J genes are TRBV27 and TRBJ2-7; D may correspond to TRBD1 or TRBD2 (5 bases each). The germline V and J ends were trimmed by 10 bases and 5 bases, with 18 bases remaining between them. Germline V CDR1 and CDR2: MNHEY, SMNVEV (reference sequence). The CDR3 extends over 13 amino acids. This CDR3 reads CATAQAWGNEQYF. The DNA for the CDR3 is TGTGCCACAGCTCAGGCTTGGGGGAACGAGCAGTACTTC.

CDR3 region: CASSPGLAGEPDTDTQYF. The CDR3 region has the DNA TGTGCCAGCAGCCCCGGACTAGCGGGAGAACCTGACACAGATACGCAGTATTTT. J is TRBJ2-3 and V is TRBV11-2; the match to TRBD2 covers 13 bases. The CDR3 totals 18 residues. CDR1 and CDR2 (germline): SGHAT, FQNNGV. V trimming: 5 bases; J trimming: 2 bases; junction bases outside the gene matches: 10.

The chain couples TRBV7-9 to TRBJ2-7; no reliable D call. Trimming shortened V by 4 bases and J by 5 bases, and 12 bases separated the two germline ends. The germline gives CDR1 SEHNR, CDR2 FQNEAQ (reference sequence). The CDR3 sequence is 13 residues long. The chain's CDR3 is CASSSREIHEQYF. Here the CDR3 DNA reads TGTGCCAGCAGCTCTAGAGAGATTCACGAGCAGTACTTC.

CDR3 region: CASSLTASYNEQFF. The CDR3 DNA is TGTGCCAGCAGTTTAACAGCTTCCTACAATGAGCAGTTCTTC. This sequence joins TRBV27 and TRBJ2-1, with unresolved D. The germline V gene has CDR1 MNHEY and CDR2 SMNVEV (reference sequence). This CDR3 is 14 amino acids long. The ends were cut back, 2 bases at V and 1 base at J, with 6 bases in the middle.